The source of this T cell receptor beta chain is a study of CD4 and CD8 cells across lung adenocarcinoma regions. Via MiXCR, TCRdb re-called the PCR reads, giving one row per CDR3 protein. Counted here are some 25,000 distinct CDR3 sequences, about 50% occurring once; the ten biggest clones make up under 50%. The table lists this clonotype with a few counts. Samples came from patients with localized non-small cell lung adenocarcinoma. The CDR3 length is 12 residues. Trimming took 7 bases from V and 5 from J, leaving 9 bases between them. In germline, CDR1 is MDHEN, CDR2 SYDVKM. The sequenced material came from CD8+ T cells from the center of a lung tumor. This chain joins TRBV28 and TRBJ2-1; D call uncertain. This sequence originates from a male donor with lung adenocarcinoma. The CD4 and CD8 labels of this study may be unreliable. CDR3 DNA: TGTGCCAGCAATAACCTCCACAATGAGCAGTTCTTC. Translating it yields CASNNLHNEQFF.